The entry that follows covers one T cell receptor (beta chain) sequence. Its antigen is unidentified. The data were taken from a study of T cells expressing NK-cell markers. From the 5' RACE reads, TCRdb lists one entry per CDR3 protein and no DNA. In all, the sample yields approximately 550,000 distinct CDR3 sequences. General study results and limits: The CD3+CD56-NKG2C+ fraction of several donors was likewise dominated by these clonotypes.

This sequence originates from a man aged 18 to 29 in good health. The sample consisted of blood T cells: a sorted CD56 or NKG2C T cell subset, CD4+ or CD8+ T cells, or bulk PBMC T cells (not recorded which).

This chain's CDR3 is CASSLGTRSSDTQYF. The chain uses TRBV11-3 and TRBJ2-3. The CDR3 is made up of 15 amino acids. Germline values: CDR1 SGHNT, CDR2 YENEEA.